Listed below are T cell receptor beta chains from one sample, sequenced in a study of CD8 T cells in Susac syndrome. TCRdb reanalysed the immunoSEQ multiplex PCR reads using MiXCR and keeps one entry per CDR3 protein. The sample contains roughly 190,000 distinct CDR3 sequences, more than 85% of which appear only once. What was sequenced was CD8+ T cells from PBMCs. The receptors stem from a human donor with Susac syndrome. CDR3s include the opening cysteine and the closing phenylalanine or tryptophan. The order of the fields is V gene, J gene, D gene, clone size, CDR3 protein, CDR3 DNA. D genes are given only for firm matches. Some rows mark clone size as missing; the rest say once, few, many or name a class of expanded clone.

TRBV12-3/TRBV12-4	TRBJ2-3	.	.	CASSSQSSGLTDTQYF	TGTGCCAGCAGCTCCCAATCCAGTGGCCTCACAGATACGCAGTATTTT
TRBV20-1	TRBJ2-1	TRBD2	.	CSARGRLAGLTDEQFF	TGCAGTGCTAGAGGTCGGCTAGCGGGATTGACGGATGAGCAGTTCTTC
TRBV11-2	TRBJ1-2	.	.	CASSFRLRDGYTF	TGTGCCAGCAGCTTTAGACTGAGAGATGGCTACACCTTC
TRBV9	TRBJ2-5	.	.	CASSPLQGTQETQYF	TGTGCCAGCAGCCCTCTTCAGGGGACTCAAGAGACCCAGTACTTC
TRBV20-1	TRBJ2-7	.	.	CSAQSPGQSSLYEQYF	TGCAGTGCTCAAAGTCCCGGACAGTCCTCCCTTTACGAGCAGTACTTC
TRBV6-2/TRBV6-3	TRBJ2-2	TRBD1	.	CASRETGESFQATGELFF	TGTGCCAGCAGGGAAACAGGGGAGTCGTTTCAAGCCACCGGGGAGCTGTTTTTT
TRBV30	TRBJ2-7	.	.	CAWSGHFSYEQYF	TGTGCCTGGTCGGGCCATTTCTCCTACGAGCAGTACTTC
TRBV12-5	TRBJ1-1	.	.	CASGLRPGFTEAFF	TGTGCTAGTGGTTTGCGTCCAGGATTTACTGAAGCTTTCTTT
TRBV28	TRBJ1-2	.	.	CASSLGTANGYTF	TGTGCCAGCAGTTTAGGGACGGCGAATGGCTACACCTTC
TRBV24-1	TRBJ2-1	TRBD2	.	CAAGTSGRSSSYNEQFF	TGTGCCGCGGGGACTAGCGGGAGGTCGAGCTCCTACAATGAGCAGTTCTTC
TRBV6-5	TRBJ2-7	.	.	CASSYSGGPTLYEQYF	TGTGCCAGCAGTTACTCTGGGGGGCCAACCCTCTACGAGCAGTACTTC
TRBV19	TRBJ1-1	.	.	CASRDSGGNTEAFF	TGTGCCAGTAGAGACTCAGGCGGGAACACTGAAGCTTTCTTT
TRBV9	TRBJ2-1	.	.	CASSVVSDTYNEQFF	TGTGCCAGCAGCGTAGTTAGCGATACCTACAATGAGCAGTTCTTC
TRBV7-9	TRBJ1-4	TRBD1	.	CASSLDGDRTNEKLFF	TGTGCCAGCAGCTTAGACGGGGACAGAACTAATGAAAAACTGTTTTTT
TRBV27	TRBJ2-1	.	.	CASSTVGNEQFF	TGTGCCAGCAGCACGGTGGGAAATGAGCAGTTCTTC
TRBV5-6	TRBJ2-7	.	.	CASSPGWGTQNYEQYF	TGTGCCAGCAGCCCCGGGTGGGGGACGCAAAACTACGAGCAGTACTTC
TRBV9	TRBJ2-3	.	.	CASSPHPGSSTDTQYF	TGTGCCAGCAGCCCCCATCCGGGCAGTAGCACAGATACGCAGTATTTT
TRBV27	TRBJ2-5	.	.	CASSSTGIQETQYF	TGTGCCAGCAGTTCCACCGGGATCCAAGAGACCCAGTACTTC
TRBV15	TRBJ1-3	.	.	CATNSGISGNTIYF	TGTGCCACCAACTCGGGCATTTCTGGAAACACCATATATTTT
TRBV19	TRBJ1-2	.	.	CASNPLSGRENYGYTF	TGTGCCAGTAATCCACTGTCGGGCAGGGAGAACTATGGCTACACCTTC
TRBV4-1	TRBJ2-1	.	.	CASSQDPYNEQFF	TGCGCCAGCAGCCAAGATCCGTACAATGAGCAGTTCTTC
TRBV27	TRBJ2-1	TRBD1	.	CASSLGQGEVAYNEQFF	TGTGCCAGCAGTTTGGGACAGGGAGAAGTAGCCTACAATGAGCAGTTCTTC
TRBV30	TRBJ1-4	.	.	CAWKAAEKLFF	TGTGCCTGGAAGGCTGCAGAAAAACTGTTTTTT
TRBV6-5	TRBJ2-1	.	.	CASSYSRESAGGEQFF	TGTGCCAGCAGTTACTCGAGGGAGAGCGCCGGGGGTGAGCAGTTCTTC
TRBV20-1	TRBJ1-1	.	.	CSARYTGLEAFF	TGCAGTGCTAGATATACGGGACTAGAAGCTTTCTTT
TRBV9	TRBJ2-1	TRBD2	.	CASGTTASITYNEQFF	TGTGCCAGCGGGACTACAGCCTCAATAACCTACAATGAGCAGTTCTTC
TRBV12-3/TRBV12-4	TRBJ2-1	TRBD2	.	CAIGRGVDYNEQFF	TGTGCCATCGGGCGGGGGGTTGACTACAATGAGCAGTTCTTC
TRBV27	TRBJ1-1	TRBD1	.	CASSPSVGTVNTEAFF	TGTGCCAGCAGTCCCTCAGTGGGGACAGTGAACACTGAAGCTTTCTTT
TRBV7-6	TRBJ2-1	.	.	CASSLRDFYNEQFF	TGTGCCAGCAGCCTCCGGGACTTTTACAATGAGCAGTTCTTC
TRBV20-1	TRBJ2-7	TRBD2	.	CSARDVASGMGEQYF	TGCAGTGCTAGAGACGTCGCTAGCGGGATGGGGGAGCAGTACTTC
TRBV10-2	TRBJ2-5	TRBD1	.	CASSLLRDSQETQYF	TGCGCCAGCAGCCTACTTCGGGACAGTCAAGAGACCCAGTACTTC
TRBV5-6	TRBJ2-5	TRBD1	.	CASSLLTGDIETQYF	TGTGCCAGCAGCTTACTGACAGGGGACATAGAGACCCAGTACTTC
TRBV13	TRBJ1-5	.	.	CASSMGVGNQPQHF	TGTGCCAGCAGCATGGGAGTAGGAAATCAGCCCCAGCATTTT
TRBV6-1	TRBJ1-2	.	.	CASSDGGGYGYTF	TGTGCCAGCAGTGATGGGGGCGGCTATGGCTACACCTTC
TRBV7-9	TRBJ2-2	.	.	CASSPQQHTGELFF	TGTGCCAGCAGCCCCCAACAACACACCGGGGAGCTGTTTTTT
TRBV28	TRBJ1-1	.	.	CASRARGRTEAFF	TGTGCCAGCAGGGCGCGGGGGCGGACTGAAGCTTTCTTT
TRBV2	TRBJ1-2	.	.	CASSDRSYGYTF	TGTGCCAGCAGTGACAGGAGCTATGGCTACACCTTC
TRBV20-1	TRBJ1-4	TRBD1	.	CSARPRGTGGEKLFF	TGCAGTGCTAGACCCCGGGGAACAGGGGGCGAAAAACTGTTTTTT
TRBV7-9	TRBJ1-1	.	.	CASSLGEGRHTEAFF	TGTGCCAGCAGCTTAGGTGAGGGGCGTCACACTGAAGCTTTCTTT
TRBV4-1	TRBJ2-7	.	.	CASSQDRSSPYEQYF	TGCGCCAGCAGCCAAGATCGAAGCAGCCCCTACGAGCAGTACTTC
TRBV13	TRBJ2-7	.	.	CASSPGDHAYEQYF	TGTGCCAGCAGCCCCGGGGACCATGCCTACGAGCAGTACTTC
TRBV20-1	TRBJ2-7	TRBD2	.	CSATTSGGVDEQYF	TGCAGTGCGACGACTAGCGGGGGAGTCGACGAGCAGTACTTC
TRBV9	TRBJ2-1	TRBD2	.	CASSSPSSGEGNEQFF	TGTGCCAGCAGCTCCCCATCTAGCGGGGAGGGCAATGAGCAGTTCTTC
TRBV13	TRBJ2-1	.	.	CATTLGRPPYNEQFF	TGTGCCACCACCCTGGGCCGACCCCCCTACAATGAGCAGTTCTTC
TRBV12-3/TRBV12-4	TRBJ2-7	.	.	CASSSPPLTGFLYEQYF	TGTGCCAGCAGCTCACCACCCCTAACAGGGTTTCTGTACGAGCAGTACTTC
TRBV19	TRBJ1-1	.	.	CASSSDRNTEAFF	TGTGCCAGTAGCTCTGACAGGAACACTGAAGCTTTCTTT
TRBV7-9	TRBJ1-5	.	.	CASSSHRVGSNQPQHF	TGTGCCAGCAGCAGCCACAGGGTCGGCAGCAATCAGCCCCAGCATTTT
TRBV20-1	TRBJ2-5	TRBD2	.	CSARPIAGGVETQYF	TGCAGTGCTAGGCCTATAGCGGGAGGCGTTGAGACCCAGTACTTC
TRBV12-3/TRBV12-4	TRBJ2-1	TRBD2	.	CASRGAGAYNEQFF	TGTGCCAGCAGGGGAGCGGGGGCCTACAATGAGCAGTTCTTC
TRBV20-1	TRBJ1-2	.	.	CSARGGIGPSNIYGYTF	TGCAGTGCTAGAGGAGGGATAGGACCGTCGAACATTTATGGCTACACCTTC
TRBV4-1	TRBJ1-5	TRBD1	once	CASSQGGQGSQPQHF	TGCGCCAGCAGCCAAGGGGGACAGGGGAGCCAGCCCCAGCATTTT
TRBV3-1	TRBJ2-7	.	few	CASSQDPYEQYF	TGTGCCAGCAGCCAAGACCCCTACGAGCAGTACTTC
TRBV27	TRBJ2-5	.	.	CASSLGQLQETQYF	TGTGCCAGCAGTTTAGGTCAGCTACAAGAGACCCAGTACTTC
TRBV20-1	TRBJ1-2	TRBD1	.	CSARVTGDNYGYTF	TGCAGTGCTAGAGTGACAGGGGACAACTATGGCTACACCTTC
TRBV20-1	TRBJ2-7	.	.	CSASTGRYEQYF	TGCAGTGCTAGCACAGGCCGCTACGAGCAGTACTTC
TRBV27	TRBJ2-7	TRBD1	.	CASSSPGQGLRNEQYF	TGTGCCAGCAGTTCACCGGGACAGGGGTTAAGAAACGAGCAGTACTTC
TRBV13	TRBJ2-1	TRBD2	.	CASSLEFTSADNEQFF	TGTGCCAGCAGCTTAGAATTTACTAGCGCCGACAATGAGCAGTTCTTC
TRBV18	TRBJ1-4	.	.	CASSPGIATNEKLFF	TGTGCCAGCTCACCAGGGATTGCAACTAATGAAAAACTGTTTTTT
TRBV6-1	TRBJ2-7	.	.	CASSGFSYEERYEQYF	TGTGCCAGCAGTGGGTTTTCCTACGAGGAGCGCTACGAGCAGTACTTC